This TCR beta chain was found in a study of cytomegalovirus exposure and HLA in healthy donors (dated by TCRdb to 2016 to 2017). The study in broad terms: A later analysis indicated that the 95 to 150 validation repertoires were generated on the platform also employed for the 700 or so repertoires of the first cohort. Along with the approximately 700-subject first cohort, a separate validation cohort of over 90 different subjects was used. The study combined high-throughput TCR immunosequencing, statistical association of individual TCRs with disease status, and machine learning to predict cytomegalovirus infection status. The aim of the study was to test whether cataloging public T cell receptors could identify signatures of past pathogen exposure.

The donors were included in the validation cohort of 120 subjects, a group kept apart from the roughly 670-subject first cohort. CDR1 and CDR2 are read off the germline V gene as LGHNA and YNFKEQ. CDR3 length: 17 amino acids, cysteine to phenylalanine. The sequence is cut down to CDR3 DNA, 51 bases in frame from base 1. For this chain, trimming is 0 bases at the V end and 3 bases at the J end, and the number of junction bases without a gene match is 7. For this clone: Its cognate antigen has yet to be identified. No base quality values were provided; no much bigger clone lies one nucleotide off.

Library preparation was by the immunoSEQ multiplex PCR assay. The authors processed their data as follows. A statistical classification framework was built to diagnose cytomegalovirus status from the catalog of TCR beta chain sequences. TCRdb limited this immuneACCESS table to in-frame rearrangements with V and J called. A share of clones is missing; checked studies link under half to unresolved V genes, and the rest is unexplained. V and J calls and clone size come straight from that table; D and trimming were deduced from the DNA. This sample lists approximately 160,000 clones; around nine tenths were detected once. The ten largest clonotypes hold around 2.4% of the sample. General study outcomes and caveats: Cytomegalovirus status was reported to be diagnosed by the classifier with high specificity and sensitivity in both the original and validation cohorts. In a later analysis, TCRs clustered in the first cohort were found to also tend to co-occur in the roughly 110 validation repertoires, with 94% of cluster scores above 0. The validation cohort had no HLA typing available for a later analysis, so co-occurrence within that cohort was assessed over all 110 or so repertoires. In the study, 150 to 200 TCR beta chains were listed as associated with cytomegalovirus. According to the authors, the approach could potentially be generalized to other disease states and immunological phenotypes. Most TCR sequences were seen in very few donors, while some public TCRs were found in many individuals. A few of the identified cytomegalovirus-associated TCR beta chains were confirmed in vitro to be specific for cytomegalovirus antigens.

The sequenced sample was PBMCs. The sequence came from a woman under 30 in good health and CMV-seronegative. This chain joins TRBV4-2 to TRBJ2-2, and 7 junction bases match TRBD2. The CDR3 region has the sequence CASSQEVSGVYTGELFF. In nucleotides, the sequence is TGTGCCAGCAGCCAAGAGGTCAGCGGGGTCTACACCGGGGAGCTGTTTTTT.